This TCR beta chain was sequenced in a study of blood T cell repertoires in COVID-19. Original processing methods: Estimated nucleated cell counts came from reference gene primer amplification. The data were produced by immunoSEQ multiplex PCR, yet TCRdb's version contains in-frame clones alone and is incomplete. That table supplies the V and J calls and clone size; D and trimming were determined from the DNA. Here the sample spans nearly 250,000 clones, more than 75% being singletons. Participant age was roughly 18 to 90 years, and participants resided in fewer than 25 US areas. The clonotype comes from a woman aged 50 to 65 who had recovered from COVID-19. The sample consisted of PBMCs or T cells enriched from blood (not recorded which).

The CDR3 DNA reads TGTGCCAGCAGTTTAAGAGGCGGGAACACCGGGGAGCTGTTTTTT. It encodes CASSLRGGNTGELFF. V and J are TRBV28 and TRBJ2-2, with D uncertain. CDR3 size: 15 residues. V was clipped by 2 bases and J by 1 base, with 8 bases between them. Germline V gives CDR1 MDHEN, CDR2 SYDVKM.